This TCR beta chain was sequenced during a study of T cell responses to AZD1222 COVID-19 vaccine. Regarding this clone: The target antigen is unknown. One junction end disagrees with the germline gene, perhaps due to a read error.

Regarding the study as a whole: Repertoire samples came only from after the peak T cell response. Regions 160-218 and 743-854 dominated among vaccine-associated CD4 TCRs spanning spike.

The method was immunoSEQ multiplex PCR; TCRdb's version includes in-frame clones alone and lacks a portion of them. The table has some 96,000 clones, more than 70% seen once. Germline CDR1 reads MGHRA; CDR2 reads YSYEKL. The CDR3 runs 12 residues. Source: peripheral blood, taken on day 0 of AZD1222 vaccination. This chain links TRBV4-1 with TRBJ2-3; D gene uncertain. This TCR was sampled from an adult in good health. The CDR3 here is CASSQEPPPGHF. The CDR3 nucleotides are TGCGCCAGCAGCCAAGAACCCCCACCCGGGCATTTT.